Below are 24 T cell receptor beta chains sequenced from a single sample in a study of blood T cell repertoires in COVID-19. The repertoire was sequenced with immunoSEQ multiplex PCR; TCRdb's copy has only in-frame clones and lacks some. The sample lists approximately 230,000 clones, 70% to 90% occurring once. The sequencing input was peripheral blood. These TCRs come from a woman in her 40s who had recovered from COVID-19.

The chain couples TRBV12-3 or TRBV12-4 to TRBJ2-1; TRBD2 aligns across 8 bases. V lost 7 bases, J lost 8 bases, and 4 bases stayed unmatched. This CDR3 has 12 amino acids. The CDR3 reads CASTAGGYEQFF. CDR3 coding DNA: TGTGCCAGCACGGCGGGGGGCTATGAGCAGTTCTTC.

The chain recombines TRBV4-3 with TRBJ1-3; D possibly corresponds to TRBD1 (6 bases). The CDR3 is made up of 15 amino acids. Trimming removed 3 bases at V and 0 bases at J, with 9 bases between. Germline CDR1 reads LGHNA; CDR2 reads YSLEER. The CDR3 protein is CASSQDSASGNTIYF. CDR3 nucleotide sequence: TGCGCCAGCAGCCAGGACAGCGCCTCTGGAAACACCATATATTTT.

This chain links TRBV7-8 with TRBJ2-7, with TRBD2 matching over 7 bases. The CDR3 has 15 residues. Germline CDR1 reads SGHVS; CDR2 reads FQNEAQ. The V gene end was trimmed by 2 bases and the J gene end by 4 bases; junction bases not matched to a gene: 8. CDR3 bases: TGTGCCAGCAGCTTACGCGCGGGAGTTGGGTACGAGCAGTACTTC. It codes for CASSLRAGVGYEQYF.

The gene calls are TRBV3-1 (or the pseudogene TRBV3-2) and TRBJ1-5; D is possibly TRBD1 (5 bases). Germline V gives CDR1 LGHDT, CDR2 YNNKEL (reference sequence). The CDR3 extends over 14 amino acids. The germline V and J ends were trimmed by 0 bases and 7 bases, with 10 bases remaining between them. The CDR3 loop is CASSQEYRSQPQHF. CDR3 DNA sequence: TGTGCCAGCAGCCAAGAATACAGGTCCCAGCCCCAGCATTTT.

The rearrangement joins TRBV6-5 to TRBJ1-5; D is unclear. CDR3 length: 15 amino acids. Between the trimmed V and J ends, which lost 6 bases and 2 bases, there was a span of 14 bases. CDR1 is MNHEY, CDR2 SVGAGI, per germline. CDR3 protein: CASRVSGERNQPQHF. The CDR3 bases are TGTGCCAGCAGGGTATCAGGCGAGCGCAATCAGCCCCAGCATTTT.

The chain is built from TRBV7-2 and TRBJ2-1, with D possibly being TRBD2 (7 bases). CDR3 length: 16 amino acids. V gave up 11 bases and J gave up 0 bases, with 20 bases separating them. Germline CDR1 SGHTA, CDR2 FQGNSA. The CDR3 here is CAGTSRGTTSYNEQFF. The CDR3 DNA follows: TGTGCCGGAACTTCTAGGGGGACTACCTCCTACAATGAGCAGTTCTTC.

Note on this clone: This specimen includes other DNA sequences encoding the same CDR3. The chain couples TRBV28 to TRBJ1-2; D is perhaps TRBD1 (6 bases). CDR3 length: 14 residues. Looked up from germline, CDR1 is MDHEN and CDR2 is SYDVKM. The V and J ends lost 2 bases and 2 bases respectively, with 9 bases between them. CDR3 sequence: CASSLKQGNYGYTF. In nucleotides, the CDR3 is TGTGCCAGCAGTTTAAAACAGGGAAACTATGGCTACACCTTC.

The V gene is TRBV28, the J gene TRBJ2-3; D remains unclear. V was shortened by 6 bases and J by 0 bases, with 10 bases between the two germline ends. This CDR3 is built from 14 residues. Germline CDR1 MDHEN, CDR2 SYDVKM. CDR3 in DNA: TGTGCCAGCAGCCAGTCGCCTAGCACAGATACGCAGTATTTT. Translating gives CASSQSPSTDTQYF.

V is TRBV6-5 and J is TRBJ2-3; 8 nucleotides match TRBD2. This CDR3 is built from 14 residues. Unmatched junction bases numbered 9, after V lost 7 bases and J lost 6 bases. The V gene's germline CDR1 is MNHEY and CDR2 SVGAGI. CDR3 in amino acids: CASKGPGGGDTQYF. CDR3 DNA: TGTGCCAGCAAGGGTCCAGGCGGGGGGGATACGCAGTATTTT.

The J gene is TRBJ1-6, the V gene TRBV27, with 7 bases aligning to TRBD1. With V trimmed by 5 bases and J by 7 bases, 2 bases remained unmatched. The length of the CDR3 is 13 residues. CDR1 and CDR2 from the germline V gene are MNHEY and SMNVEV (reference sequence). The CDR3 sequence is CASSDRANSPLHF. The CDR3 DNA follows: TGTGCCAGCAGTGACAGGGCAAATTCACCCCTCCACTTT.

This sequence joins TRBV7-3 and TRBJ2-6; 7 bases line up with TRBD2. V dropped 1 base and J dropped 0; count of bases not matched to a gene: 15. This CDR3 contains 21 residues. The V gene's germline CDR1 is SGHTA and CDR2 FQGTGA. The CDR3 reads CASSLRVKRGLRFSGANVLTF. CDR3 coding DNA: TGTGCCAGCAGCTTAAGGGTAAAGCGGGGCCTAAGATTCTCTGGGGCCAACGTCCTGACTTTC.

Points on this clone: One end of the junction does not line up with germline, which may come from a read error. The chain has TRBV7-7 and TRBJ1-4, with D possibly being TRBD1 (6 bases). Germline-derived CDR1 and CDR2 are SSHAT and FNYEAQ (reference sequence). There are 15 residues in the CDR3. This chain's CDR3 is CASSQTGSANEKLFF. CDR3 in DNA: TGTGCTAGCAGCCAAACAGGGTCAGCTAATGAAAAACTGTTTTTT. The full variable domain, in which reference TRBV7-7 and TRBJ1-4 provide the parts outside the CDR3, is GAGVSQSPRYKVTKRGQDVTLRCDPISSHATLYWYQQALGQGPEFLTYFNYEAQPDKSGLPSDRFSAERPEGSISTLTIQRTEQRDSAMYRCASSQTGSANEKLFFGSGTQLSVL.

This chain links TRBV6-6 with TRBJ2-7; D might be TRBD1 (5 bases). CDR3 length equals 15 residues. Trimming shortened V by 0 bases and J by 0 bases, and 9 bases separated the two germline ends. Germline V lookup: CDR1 MNHNY, CDR2 SVGAGI (reference sequence). The CDR3 region has the DNA TGTGCCAGCAGTTACTCGACAGTTTCCTCCTACGAGCAGTACTTC. Translating it yields CASSYSTVSSYEQYF.

The chain joins TRBV28 to TRBJ1-2; tentative D call: TRBD1 (5 bases). V was trimmed by 2 bases and J by 2 bases, leaving 18 bases between them. CDR1 is MDHEN, CDR2 SYDVKM, per germline. The CDR3 is 17 amino acids. The CDR3 DNA sequence: TGTGCCAGCAGTTTACCCGTTGGCACAGGCACGAACTATGGCTACACCTTC. This encodes CASSLPVGTGTNYGYTF.

The rearrangement uses TRBV28 and TRBJ1-4; D is possibly TRBD1 (6 bases). Trimming shortened V by 3 bases and J by 12 bases, and 14 bases separated the two germline ends. This CDR3 region has 13 residues. Germline V gene data show CDR1 as MDHEN and CDR2 as SYDVKM. The CDR3, as DNA: TGTGCCAGCAGTTTCGGGGGGCCCGAGGAACTGTTTTTT. Translating gives CASSFGGPEELFF.

The chain carries TRBV30 and TRBJ1-5, with D maybe TRBD1 (5 bases). The ends were cut back, 1 base at V and 4 bases at J, with 14 bases in the middle. The germline gives CDR1 GTSNPN, CDR2 SVGIG (reference sequence). The CDR3 has 15 residues. In DNA, the CDR3 is TGTGCCTGGAGTGGGAGCGGGCAGGGAAATCAGCCCCAGCATTTT. This translates into CAWSGSGQGNQPQHF.

This sequence joins TRBV19 and TRBJ1-1, with 10 bases lining up with TRBD1. The V segment lost 6 bases and the J segment 5 bases; nucleotides outside the gene matches: 12. The germline gives CDR1 LNHDA, CDR2 SQIVND (reference sequence). The CDR3 sequence is 16 residues long. The CDR3: CASSLGLRTGGTEAFF. The CDR3 nucleotides read TGTGCCAGTAGCTTGGGCCTCCGGACAGGGGGAACTGAAGCTTTCTTT.

This sequence joins TRBV9 and TRBJ2-1; TRBD2 agrees at 13 bases. Trimming cost V 2 bases and J 4 bases; bases outside gene matches: 3. The CDR3 is 16 residues long. Germline assignment: CDR1 SGDLS and CDR2 YYNGEE. The CDR3 DNA reads as TGTGCCAGCAGCGTGACTAGCGGGAGGACATACAATGAGCAGTTCTTC. Translation: CASSVTSGRTYNEQFF.

The chain couples TRBV11-2 to TRBJ2-5; 7 positions match TRBD2. J lost 5 bases, V lost 0 bases, and 6 bases had no gene match. CDR3 length: 15 amino acids. Germline V CDR1 and CDR2: SGHAT, FQNNGV. The CDR3 reads CASSLEGVGRETQYF. DNA for the CDR3: TGTGCCAGCAGCTTAGAGGGGGTCGGGAGGGAGACCCAGTACTTC. The full variable domain, with the rest looked up from reference TRBV11-2 and TRBJ2-5, is EAGVAQSPRYKIIEKRQSVAFWCNPISGHATLYWYQQILGQGPKLLIQFQNNGVVDDSQLPKDRFSAERLKGVDSTLKIQPAKLEDSAVYLCASSLEGVGRETQYFGPGTRLLVL.

The chain carries TRBV7-8 and TRBJ1-2, with a tentative D call TRBD1 (6 bases). V lost 4 bases and J lost 3, with 9 bases in between. Germline V gene lookup returns CDR1 SGHVS and CDR2 FQNEAQ. The CDR3 has 13 residues. CDR3 nucleotides: TGTGCCAGCAGCTCCGGGACACACTATGGCTACACCTTC. As protein: CASSSGTHYGYTF.

This clone was detected only once. The V and J genes are TRBV7-3 and TRBJ2-3, with a possible D match to TRBD2 (7 bases). The CDR3 is 15 amino acids. V was trimmed by 0 bases and J by 3 bases, leaving 10 bases between them. Germline-derived CDR1 and CDR2 are SGHTA and FQGTGA. The CDR3 DNA follows: TGTGCCAGCAGCTTAACGGGGGGGCCTACAGATACGCAGTATTTT. This encodes CASSLTGGPTDTQYF.

The rearrangement uses TRBV28 and TRBJ2-7; D is perhaps TRBD2 (6 bases). Germline V gene lookup returns CDR1 MDHEN and CDR2 SYDVKM. Trimming took off 5 bases at V and 5 bases at J, with 16 bases between the two ends. This CDR3 comprises 14 residues. The CDR3 loop is CASSPAGGKDEQYF. CDR3 nucleotides: TGTGCCAGCAGTCCCGCCGGGGGTAAGGACGAGCAGTACTTC. The whole variable domain, filled in from reference TRBV28 and TRBJ2-7, reads DVKVTQSSRYLVKRTGEKVFLECVQDMDHENMFWYRQDPGLGLRLIYFSYDVKMKEKGDIPEGYSVSREKKERFSLILESASTNQTSMYLCASSPAGGKDEQYFGPGTRLTVT.

The chain combines TRBV5-1 with TRBJ2-1; 9 bases fit TRBD2. The V segment lost 4 bases and the J segment 9 bases; nucleotides outside the gene matches: 8. Germline V gives CDR1 SGHRS, CDR2 YFSETQ. The CDR3 is 14 amino acids. DNA for the CDR3: TGCGCCAGCAGCACCGCGGGAGGGCCTGTTGAGCAGTTCTTC. This gives the protein CASSTAGGPVEQFF.

The gene calls are TRBV19 and TRBJ1-5; D is perhaps TRBD1 (5 bases). This CDR3 region has 17 residues. The germline V gene encodes CDR1 LNHDA and CDR2 SQIVND (reference sequence). Trimming stripped 6 bases from V and 1 base from J, with 19 bases between. For the CDR3, the DNA is TGTGCCAGTAGGGGGCCCGGGCCGGTCCTAAGCAATCAGCCCCAGCATTTT. It specifies CASRGPGPVLSNQPQHF.